These 13 T cell receptor beta chains were sequenced from one sample in a study of technical replicates of blood from several donors. Clones were read by immunoSEQ multiplex PCR, and TCRdb kept only the in-frame ones, dropping some. The profile shows about 81,000 clones, roughly four fifths of them singletons. Sequencing input: PBMCs. The receptors stem from a human donor in good health. Some clones in this sample may be carry-over from other donors' samples.

This chain joins TRBV5-1 and TRBJ2-7, with D perhaps TRBD1 (6 bases). The length of the CDR3 is 12 residues. The germline V and J ends were trimmed by 1 base and 5 bases, with 7 bases remaining between them. The V gene's germline CDR1 is SGHRS and CDR2 YFSETQ. The CDR3 sequence: CASSLPGDEQYF. In DNA, the CDR3 is TGCGCCAGCAGCTTGCCAGGGGACGAGCAGTACTTC.

The V and J genes are TRBV7-2 and TRBJ2-2, with TRBD1 identical over 7 bases. J lost 5 bases, V lost 0 bases, and 3 bases had no gene match. Per germline, CDR1 SGHTA and CDR2 FQGNSA. This CDR3 spans 15 amino acids. The CDR3 DNA is TGTGCCAGCAGCTTAGCAGCAGGGGGTACCGGGGAGCTGTTTTTT. It specifies CASSLAAGGTGELFF.

This clone showed up just a few times. This sequence joins TRBV19 and TRBJ2-5; 13 bases match TRBD2. The V segment lost 5 bases and the J segment 4 bases; nucleotides outside the gene matches: 4. CDR3 length: 15 amino acids. Germline lookup yields CDR1 LNHDA and CDR2 SQIVND (reference sequence). The chain's CDR3 is CASSPGTSGAETQYF. CDR3 DNA: TGTGCCAGTAGTCCAGGGACTAGCGGGGCAGAGACCCAGTACTTC.

This rearrangement joins TRBV5-6 to TRBJ2-7; 8 nucleotides match TRBD1. Germline V gene lookup returns CDR1 SGHDT and CDR2 YYEEEE. V trimming: 5 bases; J trimming: 6 bases; junction bases outside the gene matches: 13. The CDR3 totals 15 residues. The CDR3 region has the DNA TGTGCCAGCAGAGCTTCAGGGACAGGAGTCGCCGAGCAGTACTTC. Residues: CASRASGTGVAEQYF. Using reference TRBV5-6 and TRBJ2-7 for the parts outside the CDR3, the full variable domain is DAGVTQSPTHLIKTRGQQVTLRCSPKSGHDTVSWYQQALGQGPQFIFQYYEEEERQRGNFPDRFSGHQFPNYSSELNVNALLLGDSALYLCASRASGTGVAEQYFGPGTRLTVT.

V gene TRBV6-5 combines with J gene TRBJ2-3; 11 bases are a match to TRBD2. With V trimmed by 2 bases and J by 6 bases, 4 bases remained unmatched. The CDR3 is made up of 15 amino acids. From germline, CDR1 is MNHEY and CDR2 SVGAGI. The chain's CDR3 is CASSYLSGGADTQYF. CDR3 bases: TGTGCCAGCAGTTACCTTAGCGGGGGGGCGGATACGCAGTATTTT.

The chain has TRBV29-1 and TRBJ2-5; 7 nucleotides match TRBD2. The germline V gene has CDR1 SQVTM and CDR2 ANQGSEA. V was clipped by 7 bases and J by 5 bases; unmatched bases: 10. CDR3 size: 13 residues. The CDR3 DNA reads TGCAGCGCCATGTCGGGGGGTGACGAGACCCAGTACTTC. Residues: CSAMSGGDETQYF.

The chain joins TRBV5-1 to TRBJ2-2, with 12 positions matching TRBD1. The CDR3 loop spans 15 amino acids. J was trimmed by 7 bases and V by 4 bases; bases with no gene match: 5. CDR1 and CDR2 (germline): SGHRS, YFSETQ. Here the CDR3 DNA reads TGCGCCAGCAGCCCCGGGGACAGGGGGCTCGGGGAGCTGTTTTTT. Translation gives CASSPGDRGLGELFF.

The chain couples TRBV5-6 to TRBJ2-1; D may be TRBD2 (5 bases). The germline CDR1 and CDR2 sequences are SGHDT and YYEEEE. The germline V and J ends were trimmed by 2 bases and 4 bases, with 7 bases remaining between them. This CDR3 has 13 amino acids. The CDR3 bases are TGTGCCAGCAGCTTACGGGGTTACAATGAGCAGTTCTTC. This encodes CASSLRGYNEQFF.

This chain links TRBV29-1 with TRBJ2-5; perhaps TRBD2 as D (5 bases). V shed 2 bases and J shed 4 bases, with 8 bases lying between them. Germline CDR1 and CDR2: SQVTM and ANQGSEA. The CDR3 loop spans 12 amino acids. The CDR3 DNA reads as TGCAGCGTTGAACCGGGAAGAGAGACCCAGTACTTC. As protein: CSVEPGRETQYF. Based on the CDR3 plus reference TRBV29-1 and TRBJ2-5, the full variable domain is SAVISQKPSRDICQRGTSLTIQCQVDSQVTMMFWYRQQPGQSLTLIATANQGSEATYESGFVIDKFPISRPNLTFSTLTVSNMSPEDSSIYLCSVEPGRETQYFGPGTRLLVL.

The CDR3, as DNA: TGTGCCAGCTCACCACCGAACTCCAGAAACACCATATATTTT. It is translated as CASSPPNSRNTIYF. This sequence joins TRBV18 and TRBJ1-3; the D is unclear. This CDR3 is built from 14 residues. Trimming cost V 0 bases and J 5 bases, with 8 bases left between them. Germline V gives CDR1 KGHSH, CDR2 LQKENI. The entire variable domain, with the rest obtained from reference TRBV18 and TRBJ1-3, is as follows: NAGVMQNPRHLVRRRGQEARLRCSPMKGHSHVYWYRQLPEEGLKFMVYLQKENIIDESGMPKERFSAEFPKEGPSILRIQQVVRGDSAAYFCASSPPNSRNTIYFGEGSWLTVV.

The chain combines TRBV30 with TRBJ1-4; 8 nucleotides line up with TRBD1. V dropped 2 bases and J dropped 7; count of bases not matched to a gene: 6. The CDR3 loop spans 14 amino acids. Germline V gene lookup returns CDR1 GTSNPN and CDR2 SVGIG (reference sequence). CDR3 coding DNA: TGTGCCTGGAGTACAGGGGGTGAGGCTGAAAAACTGTTTTTT. It yields the protein CAWSTGGEAEKLFF.

The rearrangement uses TRBV29-1 and TRBJ2-3, with 9 bases fitting TRBD2. The junction had 6 bases not matched to a gene; V was cut back by 4 bases and J by 4 bases. The germline V gene encodes CDR1 SQVTM and CDR2 ANQGSEA. The CDR3 loop spans 14 amino acids. The CDR3 sequence: CSVAWRGGSDTQYF. The CDR3 DNA is TGCAGCGTTGCTTGGCGGGGGGGTTCAGATACGCAGTATTTT.

This clone was counted a single time. The J gene is TRBJ1-2, the V gene TRBV5-6; D possibly corresponds to TRBD1 (6 bases). The ends were cut back, 4 bases at V and 4 bases at J, with 11 bases in the middle. This CDR3 is built from 13 residues. CDR1 and CDR2 (germline): SGHDT, YYEEEE. CDR3 coding DNA: TGTGCCAGCAGCCCAGACAGGACCTATGGCTACACCTTC. Protein: CASSPDRTYGYTF.